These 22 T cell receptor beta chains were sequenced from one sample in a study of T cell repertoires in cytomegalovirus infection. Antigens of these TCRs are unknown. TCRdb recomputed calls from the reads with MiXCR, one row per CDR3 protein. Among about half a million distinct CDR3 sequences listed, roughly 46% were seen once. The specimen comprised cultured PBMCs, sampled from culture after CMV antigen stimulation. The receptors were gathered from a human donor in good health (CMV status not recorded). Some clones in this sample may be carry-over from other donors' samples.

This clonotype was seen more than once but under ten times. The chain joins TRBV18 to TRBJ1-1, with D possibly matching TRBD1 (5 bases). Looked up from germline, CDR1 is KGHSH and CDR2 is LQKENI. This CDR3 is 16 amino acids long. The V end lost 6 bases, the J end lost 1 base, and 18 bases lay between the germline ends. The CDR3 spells CASSIRVRGSNTEAFF. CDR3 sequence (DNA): TGTGCCAGCTCGATCAGGGTGAGGGGTTCGAACACTGAAGCTTTCTTT. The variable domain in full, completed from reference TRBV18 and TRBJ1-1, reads NAGVMQNPRHLVRRRGQEARLRCSPMKGHSHVYWYRQLPEEGLKFMVYLQKENIIDESGMPKERFSAEFPKEGPSILRIQQVVRGDSAAYFCASSIRVRGSNTEAFFGQGTRLTVV.

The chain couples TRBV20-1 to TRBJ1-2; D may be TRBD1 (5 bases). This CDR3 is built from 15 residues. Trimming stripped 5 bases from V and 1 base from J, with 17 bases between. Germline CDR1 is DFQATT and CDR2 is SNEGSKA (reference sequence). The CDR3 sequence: CSAGKPGTHNYGYTF. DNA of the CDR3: TGCAGTGCTGGCAAACCAGGGACTCATAACTATGGCTACACCTTC.

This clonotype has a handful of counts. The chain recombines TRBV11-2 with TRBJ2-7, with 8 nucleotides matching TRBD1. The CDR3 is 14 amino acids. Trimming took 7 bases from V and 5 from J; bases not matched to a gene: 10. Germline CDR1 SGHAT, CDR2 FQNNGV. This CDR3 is CASIPAPRGHEQYF. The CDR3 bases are TGTGCCAGCATCCCAGCCCCCAGGGGGCACGAGCAGTACTTC. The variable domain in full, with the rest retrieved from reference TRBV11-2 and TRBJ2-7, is EAGVAQSPRYKIIEKRQSVAFWCNPISGHATLYWYQQILGQGPKLLIQFQNNGVVDDSQLPKDRFSAERLKGVDSTLKIQPAKLEDSAVYLCASIPAPRGHEQYFGPGTRLTVT.

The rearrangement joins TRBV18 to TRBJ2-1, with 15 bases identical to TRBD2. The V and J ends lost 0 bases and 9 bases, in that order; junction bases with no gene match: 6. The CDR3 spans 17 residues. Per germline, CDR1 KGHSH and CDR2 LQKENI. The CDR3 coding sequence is TGTGCCAGCTCACCACCGCCGGGACTAGCGGGAGGAGTTGAGCAGTTCTTC. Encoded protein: CASSPPPGLAGGVEQFF.

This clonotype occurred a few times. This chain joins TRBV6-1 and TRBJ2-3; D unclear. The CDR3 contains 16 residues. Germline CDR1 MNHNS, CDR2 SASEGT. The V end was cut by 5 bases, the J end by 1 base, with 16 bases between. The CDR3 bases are TGTGCCAGCAGTTGGGCCGGAAAAGCTGGCACAGATACGCAGTATTTT. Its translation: CASSWAGKAGTDTQYF.

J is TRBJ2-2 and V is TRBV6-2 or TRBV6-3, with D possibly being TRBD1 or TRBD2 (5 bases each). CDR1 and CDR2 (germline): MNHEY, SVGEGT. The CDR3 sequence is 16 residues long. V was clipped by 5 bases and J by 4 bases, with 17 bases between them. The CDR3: CASSRDLSSSTGELFF. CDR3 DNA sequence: TGTGCCAGCAGTCGGGACCTTAGTTCGAGCACCGGGGAGCTGTTTTTT.

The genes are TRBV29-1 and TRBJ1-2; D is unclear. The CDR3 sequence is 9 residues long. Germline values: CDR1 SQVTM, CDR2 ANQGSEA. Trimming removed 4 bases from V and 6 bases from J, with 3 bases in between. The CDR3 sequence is CSVGDGYTF. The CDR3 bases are TGCAGCGTTGGGGATGGCTACACCTTC.

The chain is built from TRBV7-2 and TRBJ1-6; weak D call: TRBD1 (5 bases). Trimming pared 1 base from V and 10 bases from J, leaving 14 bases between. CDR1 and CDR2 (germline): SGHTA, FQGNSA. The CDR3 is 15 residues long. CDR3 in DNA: TGTGCCAGCAGCTTAGGTGTACAGGCTGGATCACCCCTCCACTTT. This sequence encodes CASSLGVQAGSPLHF.

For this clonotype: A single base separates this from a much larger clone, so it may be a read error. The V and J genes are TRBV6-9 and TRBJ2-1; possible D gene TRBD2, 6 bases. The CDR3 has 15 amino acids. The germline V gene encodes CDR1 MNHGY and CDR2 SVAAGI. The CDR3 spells CASSHSGGMVDEQFF. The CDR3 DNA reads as TGTGCCAGCAGTCATTCCGGCGGGATGGTGGATGAGCAGTTCTTC.

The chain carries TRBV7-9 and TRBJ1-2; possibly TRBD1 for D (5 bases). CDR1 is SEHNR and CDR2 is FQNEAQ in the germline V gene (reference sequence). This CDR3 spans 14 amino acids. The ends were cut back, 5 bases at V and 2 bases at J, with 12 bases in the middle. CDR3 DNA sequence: TGTGCCAGCAGCCCGATGGGGCAAAACTATGGCTACACCTTC. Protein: CASSPMGQNYGYTF.

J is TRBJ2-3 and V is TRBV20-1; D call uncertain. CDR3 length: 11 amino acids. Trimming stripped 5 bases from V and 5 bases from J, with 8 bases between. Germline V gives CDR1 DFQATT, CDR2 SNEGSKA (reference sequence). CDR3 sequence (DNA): TGCAGTGCTTCGATGGGAGATACGCAGTATTTT. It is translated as CSASMGDTQYF.

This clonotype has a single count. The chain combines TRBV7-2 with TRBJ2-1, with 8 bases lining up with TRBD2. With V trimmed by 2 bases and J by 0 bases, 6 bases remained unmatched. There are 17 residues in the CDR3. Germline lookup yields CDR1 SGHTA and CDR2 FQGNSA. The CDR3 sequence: CASSLRTSWSSYNEQFF. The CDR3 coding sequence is TGTGCCAGCAGCTTAAGGACTAGCTGGAGCTCCTACAATGAGCAGTTCTTC. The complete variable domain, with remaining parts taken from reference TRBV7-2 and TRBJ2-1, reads GAGVSQSPSNKVTEKGKDVELRCDPISGHTALYWYRQSLGQGLEFLIYFQGNSAPDKSGLPSDRFSAERTGGSVSTLTIQRTQQEDSAVYLCASSLRTSWSSYNEQFFGPGTRLTVL.

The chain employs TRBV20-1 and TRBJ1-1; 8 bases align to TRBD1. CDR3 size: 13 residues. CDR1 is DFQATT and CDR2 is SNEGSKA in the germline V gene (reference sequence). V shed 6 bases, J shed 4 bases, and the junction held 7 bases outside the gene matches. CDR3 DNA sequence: TGCAGTGCGACCCGCGGACAGGGCACTGAAGCTTTCTTT. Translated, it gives CSATRGQGTEAFF.

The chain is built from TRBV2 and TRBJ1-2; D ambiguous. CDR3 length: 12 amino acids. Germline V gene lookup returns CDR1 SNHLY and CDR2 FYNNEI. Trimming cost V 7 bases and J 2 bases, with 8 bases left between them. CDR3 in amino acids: CASKGQNYGYTF. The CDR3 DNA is TGTGCCAGCAAGGGTCAGAACTATGGCTACACCTTC. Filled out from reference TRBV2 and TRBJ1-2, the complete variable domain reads EPEVTQTPSHQVTQMGQEVILRCVPISNHLYFYWYRQILGQKVEFLVSFYNNEISEKSEIFDDQFSVERPDGSNFTLKIRSTKLEDSAMYFCASKGQNYGYTFGSGTRLTVV.

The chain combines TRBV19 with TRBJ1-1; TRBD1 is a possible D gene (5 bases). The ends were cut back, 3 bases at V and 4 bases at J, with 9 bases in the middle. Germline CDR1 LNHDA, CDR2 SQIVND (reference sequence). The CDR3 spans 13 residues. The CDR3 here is CASSISGSTEAFF. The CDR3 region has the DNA TGTGCCAGTAGTATCTCAGGGTCCACTGAAGCTTTCTTT.

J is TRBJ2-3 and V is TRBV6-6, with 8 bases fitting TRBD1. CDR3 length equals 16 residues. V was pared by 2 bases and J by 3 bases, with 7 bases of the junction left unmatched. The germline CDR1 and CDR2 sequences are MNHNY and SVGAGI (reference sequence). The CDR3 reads CASSYSPDRETDTQYF. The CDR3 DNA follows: TGTGCCAGCAGTTACAGTCCGGACAGGGAAACAGATACGCAGTATTTT.

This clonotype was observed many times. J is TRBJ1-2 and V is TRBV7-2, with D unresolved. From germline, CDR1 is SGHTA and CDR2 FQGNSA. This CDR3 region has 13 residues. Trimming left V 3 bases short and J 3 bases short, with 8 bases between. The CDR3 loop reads CASSFPRDYGYTF. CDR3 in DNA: TGTGCCAGCAGCTTCCCTCGGGACTATGGCTACACCTTC.

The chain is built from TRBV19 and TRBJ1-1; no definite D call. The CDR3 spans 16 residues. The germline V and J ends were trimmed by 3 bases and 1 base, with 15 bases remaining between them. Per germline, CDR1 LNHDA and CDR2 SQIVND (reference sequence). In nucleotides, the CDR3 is TGTGCCAGTAGTATGGGGTCGTCGGGCAGGAACACTGAAGCTTTCTTT. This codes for CASSMGSSGRNTEAFF.

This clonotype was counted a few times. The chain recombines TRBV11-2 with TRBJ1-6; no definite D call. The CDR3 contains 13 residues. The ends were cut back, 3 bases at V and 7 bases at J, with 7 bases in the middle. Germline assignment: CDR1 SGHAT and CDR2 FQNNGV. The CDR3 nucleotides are TGTGCCAGCAGCTTTGTAGGGAATTCACCCCTCCACTTT. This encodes CASSFVGNSPLHF.

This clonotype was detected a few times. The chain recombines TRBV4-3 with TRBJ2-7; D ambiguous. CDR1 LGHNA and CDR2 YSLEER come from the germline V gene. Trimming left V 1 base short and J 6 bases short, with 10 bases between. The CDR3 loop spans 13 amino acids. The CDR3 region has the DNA TGCGCCAGCAGCCAAGTGTGGGATTCCGAGCAGTACTTC. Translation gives CASSQVWDSEQYF.

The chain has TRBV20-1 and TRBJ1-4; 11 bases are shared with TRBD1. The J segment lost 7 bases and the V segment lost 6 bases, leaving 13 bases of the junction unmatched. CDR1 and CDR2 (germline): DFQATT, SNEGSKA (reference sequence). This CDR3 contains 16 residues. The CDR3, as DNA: TGCAGTGCCGAATCCGGGACAGGGGGTTTTTTTGAAAAACTGTTTTTT. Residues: CSAESGTGGFFEKLFF.

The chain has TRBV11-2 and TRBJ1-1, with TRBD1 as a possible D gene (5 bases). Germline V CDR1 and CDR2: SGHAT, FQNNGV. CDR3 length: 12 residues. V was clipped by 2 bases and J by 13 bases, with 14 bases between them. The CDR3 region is CASSLSGGDVFF. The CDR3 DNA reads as TGTGCCAGCAGCTTATCCGGGGGAGACGTTTTCTTT. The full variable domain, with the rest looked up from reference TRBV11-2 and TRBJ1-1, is EAGVAQSPRYKIIEKRQSVAFWCNPISGHATLYWYQQILGQGPKLLIQFQNNGVVDDSQLPKDRFSAERLKGVDSTLKIQPAKLEDSAVYLCASSLSGGDVFFGQGTRLTVV.